This entry lists 19 T cell receptor beta chains sequenced from one sample in a study of T cells in Graves' hyperthyroidism and ophthalmopathy. TCR beta CDR3 sequences were amplified from RNA transcripts. The TCR CDR3 was amplified in a first-round RT-PCR using the HTBI primer set. TCRdb ran MiXCR on the multiplex PCR reads and lists one entry per CDR3 protein. Of approximately 300,000 distinct CDR3 sequences listed, approximately 17% are singletons. Sequencing was carried out using blood. The source of these receptors is a woman aged 55-69 years with Graves' ophthalmopathy.

This clonotype appeared many times. The chain couples TRBV7-8 to TRBJ2-3; 8 nucleotides line up with TRBD2. Germline assignment: CDR1 SGHVS and CDR2 FQNEAQ. The CDR3 consists of 16 residues. V gave up 5 bases and J gave up 2 bases; unmatched junction bases: 9. This chain's CDR3 is CASSPTSLAATDTQYF. DNA of the CDR3: TGTGCCAGCAGCCCGACCTCACTAGCGGCCACAGATACGCAGTATTTT.

This clonotype was found once. V usage is TRBV20-1 and J usage is TRBJ2-3; D is unclear. The CDR3 covers 15 residues. Trimming cost V 1 base and J 4 bases, with 15 bases left between them. Germline V gene sequence: CDR1 DFQATT, CDR2 SNEGSKA (reference sequence). The CDR3 nucleotides read TGCAGTGCTAGAGTGCGCCTTACTACCCCAGATACGCAGTATTTT. It translates to CSARVRLTTPDTQYF.

This chain connects TRBV25-1 to TRBJ2-1, with D perhaps TRBD2 (5 bases). The CDR3 consists of 16 residues. Between the trimmed V and J ends, which lost 5 bases and 3 bases, there was a span of 17 bases. In germline, CDR1 is MGHDK, CDR2 SYGVNS. CDR3 coding DNA: TGTGCCAGCAGTATGGATATAAGCGGAGGCTACAATGAGCAGTTCTTC. Its protein product is CASSMDISGGYNEQFF.

This clonotype was counted many times. This chain connects TRBV5-1 to TRBJ1-1; D might be TRBD1 (6 bases). CDR3 length: 15 amino acids. The germline V gene encodes CDR1 SGHRS and CDR2 YFSETQ. Trimming left V 4 bases short and J 1 base short, with 14 bases between. The CDR3 loop reads CASSPRGAENTEAFF. CDR3 nucleotide sequence: TGCGCCAGCAGCCCCCGGGGGGCGGAGAACACTGAAGCTTTCTTT.

A single count supports this clonotype. The chain's CDR3 is CASSREGGGGAGNEQFF. For the CDR3, the DNA is TGCGCCAGCAGCCGAGAAGGGGGCGGGGGGGCCGGCAATGAGCAGTTCTTC. The V and J genes are TRBV4-1 and TRBJ2-1, with 9 nucleotides matching TRBD2. The CDR3 covers 17 residues. Looked up from germline, CDR1 is MGHRA and CDR2 is YSYEKL. Unmatched junction bases numbered 13, after V lost 4 bases and J lost 6 bases.

This clonotype was counted ten times or more. This rearrangement joins TRBV12-3 or TRBV12-4 to TRBJ2-5, with D perhaps TRBD1 (5 bases). Deletions cut 2 bases from V and 5 bases from J, with 9 bases between. The CDR3 has 13 amino acids. CDR3 in DNA: TGTGCCAGCAGTTTACAGGGTCCCGAGACCCAGTACTTC. Its translation is CASSLQGPETQYF.

This clonotype has more than one count but fewer than ten. This chain joins TRBV19 and TRBJ2-1, with D perhaps TRBD1 (6 bases). Deletions cut 5 bases from V and 8 bases from J, with 28 bases between. Germline CDR1 reads LNHDA; CDR2 reads SQIVND (reference sequence). This CDR3 comprises 18 residues. The CDR3 loop reads CASSLRQVRSWGQDEQFF. The DNA of the CDR3 is TGTGCCAGTAGTCTTCGCCAGGTGAGGTCATGGGGACAAGATGAGCAGTTCTTC.

A few counts support this clonotype. The V call is TRBV20-1, the J call TRBJ1-1, with a possible D match to TRBD1 (6 bases). V dropped 3 bases and J dropped 0 bases, with 11 bases sitting between them. The CDR3 spans 14 residues. Germline assignment: CDR1 DFQATT and CDR2 SNEGSKA (reference sequence). The CDR3 region has the DNA TGCAGTGCTAGGGCCGGGACACTGAACACTGAAGCTTTCTTT. Its translation: CSARAGTLNTEAFF.

Ten or more counts support this clonotype. The chain employs TRBV2 and TRBJ2-7, with 7 bases lining up with TRBD1. CDR3 length: 14 residues. Unmatched junction bases numbered 9, after V lost 6 bases and J lost 4 bases. Germline lookup yields CDR1 SNHLY and CDR2 FYNNEI. This CDR3 reads CASRLSGGQYEQYF. DNA of the CDR3: TGTGCCAGCAGACTCTCAGGGGGACAGTACGAGCAGTACTTC.

This clonotype occurred many times. This chain links TRBV7-2 with TRBJ1-5; TRBD1 matches 9 bases. This CDR3 has 14 residues. Germline trimming cut 4 bases from V and 10 bases from J; bases unmatched to any gene: 8. Looked up from germline, CDR1 is SGHTA and CDR2 is FQGNSA. This chain's CDR3 is CASSSGQGKQPQHF. The CDR3, as DNA: TGTGCCAGCAGCTCCGGACAGGGGAAGCAACCCCAGCATTTT.

This clonotype has only a few counts. The chain carries TRBV19 and TRBJ2-5, with 10 positions matching TRBD1. With V trimmed by 5 bases and J by 4 bases, 7 bases remained unmatched. CDR3 length: 15 residues. Germline CDR1 reads LNHDA; CDR2 reads SQIVND (reference sequence). CDR3 nucleotide sequence: TGTGCCAGTAGTTCGGACAGGGGGTTACGAGAGACCCAGTACTTC. This sequence encodes CASSSDRGLRETQYF.

This clonotype was seen ten or more times. The chain combines TRBV6-1 with TRBJ1-2, with 7 bases matching TRBD1. The CDR3 has 14 residues. Germline CDR1 and CDR2: MNHNS and SASEGT. V was pared by 5 bases and J by 4 bases, with 7 bases of the junction left unmatched. The CDR3 loop is CASSFGGQPYGYTF. The CDR3 nucleotides read TGTGCCAGCAGTTTTGGGGGACAGCCCTATGGCTACACCTTC.

This clonotype appeared many times. The rearrangement links TRBV27 to TRBJ2-1; 10 bases are shared with TRBD1. Germline values: CDR1 MNHEY, CDR2 SMNVEV (reference sequence). Trimming took 6 bases from V and 8 from J; bases not matched to a gene: 10. The length of the CDR3 is 15 residues. In DNA, the CDR3 is TGTGCCAGCAGACGACCGGGACAGGGGAATTATGAGCAGTTCTTC. Protein: CASRRPGQGNYEQFF.

This clonotype was seen a handful of times. The genes are TRBV11-2 and TRBJ2-1; 11 positions agree with TRBD2. With V trimmed by 6 bases and J by 10 bases, 11 bases remained unmatched. This CDR3 contains 15 residues. Looked up from germline, CDR1 is SGHAT and CDR2 is FQNNGV. CDR3 DNA: TGTGCCAGCAGGCGGACTAGCGGGCGGGACGGCGAGCAGTTCTTC. As protein: CASRRTSGRDGEQFF.

This clonotype has at least ten counts. The chain is built from TRBV11-1 and TRBJ2-2; no definite D call. CDR3 length: 13 amino acids. Germline V gene data show CDR1 as SGHAT and CDR2 as FQDESV (reference sequence). Trimming stripped 7 bases from V and 4 bases from J, with 10 bases between. This chain's CDR3 is CASTRPRTGELFF. CDR3 in DNA: TGTGCCAGCACCAGGCCCCGCACCGGGGAGCTGTTTTTT.

This clonotype was seen many times. This chain connects TRBV6-1 to TRBJ2-1; TRBD2 matches 14 bases. With 7 bases clipped from V and 2 bases from J, the junction kept 4 bases outside the gene matches. Germline assignment: CDR1 MNHNS and CDR2 SASEGT. The CDR3 sequence is 16 residues long. The CDR3 spells CASKRLAGGPYNEQFF. The CDR3 nucleotides read TGTGCCAGCAAACGACTAGCGGGGGGGCCCTACAATGAGCAGTTCTTC.

This clonotype has ten or more counts. The V call is TRBV20-1, the J call TRBJ2-5; 7 nucleotides line up with TRBD2. Germline lookup yields CDR1 DFQATT and CDR2 SNEGSKA (reference sequence). This CDR3 is built from 14 residues. V lost 1 base and J lost 2; bases outside the gene matches: 4. The CDR3 DNA follows: TGCAGTGCTAGAGCCCGGCGGGAGCAAGAGACCCAGTACTTC. Amino acids: CSARARREQETQYF.

This clonotype was picked up many times. The CDR3: CASSDQGGRNSPLHF. The CDR3 bases are TGTGCCAGCAGCGATCAGGGAGGCCGTAATTCACCCCTCCACTTT. The chain recombines TRBV2 with TRBJ1-6; D is possibly TRBD1 (5 bases). This CDR3 region has 15 residues. The germline V gene encodes CDR1 SNHLY and CDR2 FYNNEI. V dropped 6 bases and J dropped 6 bases, with 15 bases sitting between them.

This clonotype was counted ten times or more. The rearrangement joins TRBV5-1 to TRBJ2-3; 7 positions agree with TRBD1. Germline trimming cut 5 bases from V and 0 bases from J; bases unmatched to any gene: 3. Germline assignment: CDR1 SGHRS and CDR2 YFSETQ. The CDR3 consists of 14 residues. The CDR3 sequence: CASRPGQSTDTQYF. The DNA of the CDR3 is TGCGCCAGCAGGCCGGGACAGAGCACAGATACGCAGTATTTT.